This T cell receptor beta chain was observed in a study of blood T cell repertoires in COVID-19. Study details: Acute-phase and convalescent COVID-19 samples originated in the United States, Italy and Spain.

The germline V gene has CDR1 SGDLS and CDR2 YYNGEE. Trimming cost V 3 bases and J 6 bases; bases outside gene matches: 9. CDR3 length: 15 residues. Participant-reported clinical history was the basis for cohort assignment. TCRdb's table, derived via immunoSEQ multiplex PCR, lists solely in-frame clones and lacks some. The top ten clones hold under 7% of a sample with 250,000 to 350,000 clones, approximately 88% of them seen once. This TCR was recovered from a woman aged 40-49 years who had recovered from COVID-19. The rearrangement uses TRBV9 and TRBJ1-2, with TRBD1 identical over 9 bases. Material for sequencing was PBMCs or T cells enriched from blood (not recorded which). The CDR3 sequence is CASSATGDRVDGYTF. The CDR3, as DNA: TGTGCCAGCAGCGCCACCGGGGACAGGGTCGATGGCTACACCTTC.